Below, 16 T cell receptor beta chains from the same sample are listed, as sequenced in a study of T cells in Graves' hyperthyroidism and ophthalmopathy. RNA transcripts yielded amplified TCR beta CDR3 regions. First-round RT-PCR targeting the TCR CDR3 was performed with the HTBI primer set. One entry per CDR3 protein, called by TCRdb with MiXCR from the multiplex PCR reads. The sample comprises under 650,000 distinct CDR3 sequences, about 17% of which are singletons, and approximately 3.8% rests with the top ten. The sequenced sample consisted of blood. Every receptor here comes from a woman in her 30s with Graves' hyperthyroidism.

The chain recombines TRBV27 with TRBJ2-3; unclear D gene. The germline V gene has CDR1 MNHEY and CDR2 SMNVEV (reference sequence). The ends were cut back, 2 bases at V and 4 bases at J, with 7 bases in the middle. The CDR3 spans 13 residues. The CDR3 DNA is TGTGCCAGCAGTTTAATGCGTGCAGATACGCAGTATTTT. Protein sequence: CASSLMRADTQYF.

In the case of this clonotype: One base away lies a much larger clone, so this may be a sequencing read error. This chain joins TRBV11-3 and TRBJ2-1; D uncertain. Germline values: CDR1 SGHNT, CDR2 YENEEA. The CDR3 covers 12 residues. CDR3 in amino acids: CVSSFDNNEQFF. The CDR3 region has the DNA TGTGTCAGCAGCTTCGACAACAATGAGCAGTTCTTC.

This clonotype was seen ten or more times. The gene calls are TRBV28 and TRBJ2-1, with unresolved D. The CDR3 length is 12 residues. V lost 10 bases and J lost 7, with 14 bases in between. Germline lookup yields CDR1 MDHEN and CDR2 SYDVKM. CDR3 coding DNA: TGTGCCACTAGTGGGGTGGCGAATGAGCAGTTCTTC. This gives the protein CATSGVANEQFF.

This clonotype was counted ten times or more. The CDR3, as DNA: TGCAGTGGCTCACTCAGGACAGGGGGCGTTGACTATGGCTACACCTTC. Translating it yields CSGSLRTGGVDYGYTF. The chain combines TRBV20-1 with TRBJ1-2, with TRBD1 identical over 11 bases. Looked up from germline, CDR1 is DFQATT and CDR2 is SNEGSKA (reference sequence). CDR3 length: 16 residues. With V trimmed by 7 bases and J by 3 bases, 13 bases remained unmatched.

Many counts were recorded for this clonotype. The gene calls are TRBV12-3 or TRBV12-4 and TRBJ1-1, with D possibly TRBD1 on 6 matching bases. The CDR3 sequence is 15 residues long. Trimming took 4 bases from V and 2 from J, leaving 14 bases between them. The CDR3 reads CASSYPVGANTEAFF. CDR3 DNA: TGTGCCAGCAGTTACCCGGTGGGGGCCAACACTGAAGCTTTCTTT.

This clonotype was observed once. Germline is not matched at one junction end, which may reflect a read error. The chain uses TRBV7-7 and TRBJ2-1; 12 nucleotides align to TRBD2. CDR1 and CDR2 (germline): SSHAT, FNYEAQ (reference sequence). The CDR3 runs 17 residues. The chain's CDR3 is CASSRGLAGDVSDEQFF. The CDR3 bases are TGTGCTAGCAGCCGGGGACTAGCGGGCGACGTTAGCGATGAGCAGTTCTTC.

This clonotype was seen more than once but under ten times. This chain links TRBV5-5 with TRBJ2-2; 10 positions match TRBD2. The CDR3 covers 17 residues. With 4 bases clipped from V and 1 base from J, the junction kept 7 bases outside the gene matches. Germline values: CDR1 SGHKS, CDR2 YYEKEE (reference sequence). The CDR3 DNA follows: TGTGCCAGCAGCCTCTTAGCGGGAGGCATGAACACCGGGGAGCTGTTTTTT. Protein sequence: CASSLLAGGMNTGELFF. The entire variable domain, with the rest obtained from reference TRBV5-5 and TRBJ2-2, is as follows: DAGVTQSPTHLIKTRGQQVTLRCSPISGHKSVSWYQQVLGQGPQFIFQYYEKEERGRGNFPDRFSARQFPNYSSELNVNALLLGDSALYLCASSLLAGGMNTGELFFGEGSRLTVL.

Regarding this clonotype: A read error is likely, as this CDR3 ends without the conserved phenylalanine or tryptophan. The chain recombines TRBV12-5 with TRBJ1-4; tentative D call: TRBD1 (6 bases). This CDR3 region has 16 residues. Germline CDR1 is LGHNT and CDR2 is FRNRAP. V was cut by 4 bases and J by 5 bases, with 17 bases left in between. Here the CDR3 reads CASGSPRGEGNEKLFY. In DNA form, the CDR3 reads TGTGCTAGTGGTTCCCCCAGGGGAGAGGGGAATGAAAAACTGTTTTAT.

Note on this clonotype: A single base separates this from a much larger clone, so it may be a read error. The chain links TRBV6-5 to TRBJ1-1; D unresolved. Germline CDR1 is MNHEY and CDR2 is SVGAGI. This CDR3 spans 13 amino acids. The V and J ends lost 2 bases and 0 bases respectively, with 4 bases between them. The CDR3 DNA reads TGTGCCAGCAGTTACGAGGTGAACACTGAAGCTTTCTTT. It yields the protein CASSYEVNTEAFF.

This clonotype was observed many times. The CDR3 nucleotides are TGCGCCAGCAGTGAATTAGGGACCGAGACCCAGTACTTC. Amino acids: CASSELGTETQYF. The chain joins TRBV10-2 to TRBJ2-5, with D perhaps given as TRBD1 or TRBD2 (5 bases each). Germline assignment: CDR1 WSHSY and CDR2 SAAADI. The V gene lost 3 bases and the J gene lost 5 bases, with 10 bases spanning the gap. The CDR3 totals 13 residues.

The CDR3 here is CASSPGTSGDLNEQYF. In DNA form, the CDR3 reads TGCGCCAGCAGCCCAGGGACTAGCGGGGATTTGAACGAGCAGTACTTC. J is TRBJ2-7 and V is TRBV5-1; 13 nucleotides match TRBD2. Germline V gene sequence: CDR1 SGHRS, CDR2 YFSETQ. This CDR3 has 16 amino acids. V was pared by 4 bases and J by 5 bases, with 9 bases of the junction left unmatched.

In this sample, this clonotype turned up many times. The chain combines TRBV2 with TRBJ2-1; TRBD2 matches 10 bases. With 8 bases clipped from V and 10 bases from J, the junction kept 14 bases outside the gene matches. In germline, CDR1 is SNHLY, CDR2 FYNNEI. There are 15 residues in the CDR3. The CDR3 loop is CASAKGLAGAGEQFF. In nucleotides, the CDR3 is TGTGCCAGCGCTAAAGGGCTAGCGGGAGCAGGCGAGCAGTTCTTC.

This clonotype has ten or more counts. The chain carries TRBV2 and TRBJ2-6, with D hard to call. The germline V and J ends were trimmed by 5 bases and 16 bases, with 12 bases remaining between them. The CDR3 sequence is 11 residues long. The germline V gene encodes CDR1 SNHLY and CDR2 FYNNEI. CDR3 protein: CASSSEVLLTF. CDR3 coding DNA: TGTGCCAGCAGTTCCGAAGTCCTACTGACTTTC.

This clonotype was seen only a few times. The chain employs TRBV5-1 and TRBJ2-2, with TRBD2 matching 8 bases. Trimming at V came to 5 bases and at J to 5 bases, leaving 8 bases not matched to a gene. Per germline, CDR1 SGHRS and CDR2 YFSETQ. The CDR3 sequence is 15 residues long. For the CDR3, the DNA is TGCGCCAGCAGATCGGAAGCGGGAGAAACCGGGGAGCTGTTTTTT. Protein sequence: CASRSEAGETGELFF.

This clonotype was counted between two and nine times. The rearrangement links TRBV4-1 to TRBJ2-7; no reliable D call. CDR1 and CDR2 (germline): MGHRA, YSYEKL. The CDR3 totals 12 residues. V was trimmed by 1 base and J by 3 bases, leaving 4 bases between them. The CDR3 nucleotides read TGCGCCAGCAGCCAAGTGTTCTACGAGCAGTACTTC. The encoded protein is CASSQVFYEQYF.

This clonotype was counted between two and nine times. The chain links TRBV5-1 to TRBJ1-5, with 7 bases matching TRBD1. The ends lost 4 bases at V and 7 bases at J; junction bases unmatched: 11. The CDR3 spans 15 residues. Germline V lookup: CDR1 SGHRS, CDR2 YFSETQ. CDR3 residues: CASSPTTGSRQPQHF. For the CDR3, the DNA is TGCGCCAGCAGCCCGACGACAGGGAGCAGACAGCCCCAGCATTTT.